This T cell receptor (beta chain) is from a study of human T cells and chemical hapten exposure. CDR1 and CDR2 (germline): MNHEY, SMNVEV (reference sequence). V was pared by 0 bases and J by 7 bases, with 5 bases of the junction left unmatched. The CDR3 has 15 residues. This sample's time point: patch test 2, 6 weeks after DPC sensitization. Treatment reported: therapeutic diphenylcyclopropenone sensitization with weekly scalp DPC. Prior to application of each patch test, blood was drawn. Many counts were recorded for this clonotype. TCRdb itself ran the RACE reads through MiXCR, one entry per CDR3 protein. Here the sample spans 80,000 to 100,000 distinct CDR3 sequences, more than 9% being singletons.

The genes are TRBV27 and TRBJ2-2, with 7 bases aligning to TRBD2. The receptor's source is a woman between 50 and 59 years old with alopecia areata. Some clones in this sample may be carry-over from other donors' samples. Material: whole blood, obtained in connection with sensitization to the hapten diphenylcyclopropenone (DPC). The CDR3 spells CASSLSSGGDGELFF. In DNA form, the CDR3 reads TGTGCCAGCAGTTTATCGTCGGGGGGAGACGGGGAGCTGTTTTTT.